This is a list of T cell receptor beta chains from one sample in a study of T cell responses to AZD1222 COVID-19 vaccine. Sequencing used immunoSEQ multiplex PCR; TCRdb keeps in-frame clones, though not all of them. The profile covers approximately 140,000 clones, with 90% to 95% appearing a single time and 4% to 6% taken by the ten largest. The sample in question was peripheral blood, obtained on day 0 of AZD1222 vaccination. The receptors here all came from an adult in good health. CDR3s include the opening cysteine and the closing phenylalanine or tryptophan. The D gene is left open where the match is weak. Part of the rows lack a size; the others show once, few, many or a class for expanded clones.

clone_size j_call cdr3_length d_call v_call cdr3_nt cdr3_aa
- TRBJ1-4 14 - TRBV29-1 TGCAGCGTTGAACAGAGCAGGGCGGACGAAAAACTGTTTTTT CSVEQSRADEKLFF
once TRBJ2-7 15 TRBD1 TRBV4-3 TGCGCCAGCAGCCAAGGAAGGACAGGGAGATACGAGCAGTACTTC CASSQGRTGRYEQYF
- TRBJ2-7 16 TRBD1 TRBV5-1 TGCGCCAGCAGCTTCCGGCCCCAGGGACAGTCCTACGAGCAGTACTTC CASSFRPQGQSYEQYF
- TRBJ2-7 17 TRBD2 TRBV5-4 TGTGCCAGCAGCTTTTTAGGCCGGGGGGATACGACCTACGAGCAGTACTTC CASSFLGRGDTTYEQYF
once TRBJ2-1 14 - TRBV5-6 TGTGCCAGCAACTCGGGACTCCACTACAATGAGCAGTTCTTC CASNSGLHYNEQFF
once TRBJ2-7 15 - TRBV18 TGTGCCAGCTCACCCAGTGGAGCCAGCTCCTACGAGCAGTACTTC CASSPSGASSYEQYF
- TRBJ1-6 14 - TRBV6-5 TGTGCCAGCAACTGGTTACTGGGTAATTCACCCCTCCACTTT CASNWLLGNSPLHF
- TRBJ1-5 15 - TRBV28 TGTGCCAGCAGTTTAGGGGCAGGGATCAATCAGCCCCAGCATTTT CASSLGAGINQPQHF
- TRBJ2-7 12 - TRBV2 TGTGCCAGCAGGGATCAAGGGCCCCGGCAGTACTTC CASRDQGPRQYF
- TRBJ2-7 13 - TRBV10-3 TGTGCCATCAGGGGGACGGACTCCTACGAGCAGTACTTC CAIRGTDSYEQYF
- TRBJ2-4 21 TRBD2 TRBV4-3 TGCGCCAGCAGCCAAGGAGGCTGGACTAGCGGGAATGTAAAGGCCAAAAACATTCAGTACTTC CASSQGGWTSGNVKAKNIQYF
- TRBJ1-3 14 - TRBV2 TGTGCCAGCCTTATGGACAGCGGAGGAAACACCATATATTTT CASLMDSGGNTIYF
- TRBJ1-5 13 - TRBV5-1 TGCGCCAGCAGCTTGGAACCCAATCAGCCCCAGCATTTT CASSLEPNQPQHF
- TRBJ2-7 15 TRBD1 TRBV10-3 TGTGCCATCAGTAAAGGGACAGGGGAGCGACACGAGCAGTACTTC CAISKGTGERHEQYF
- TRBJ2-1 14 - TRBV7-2 TGTGCCAGCAGCTTAGGTGTAGCCGACAATGAGCAGTTCTTC CASSLGVADNEQFF
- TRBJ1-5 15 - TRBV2 TGTGCCAGCAGTTTGGGACCTAGCGCCTCTCGGCCCCAGCATTTT CASSLGPSASRPQHF
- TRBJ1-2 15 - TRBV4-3 TGCGCCAGCAGCCAAGATCCGCAGGGAAACTATGGCTACACCTTC CASSQDPQGNYGYTF
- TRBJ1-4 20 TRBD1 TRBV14 TGTGCCAGCAGCCAAGTCCTCGGACAGGGTGGGGGTCGGTCTCGTGAAAAACTGTTTTTT CASSQVLGQGGGRSREKLFF
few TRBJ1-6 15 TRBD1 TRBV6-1 TGTGCCAGCAGTGAAGTACAGGGGACTAATTCACCCCTCCACTTT CASSEVQGTNSPLHF
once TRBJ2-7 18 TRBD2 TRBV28 TGTGCCAGCAGTCTTGAACTAGCGGGAGCTTACGTGTCCTACGAGCAGTACTTC CASSLELAGAYVSYEQYF
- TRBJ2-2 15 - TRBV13 TGTGCCAGCAGCTTAGGCGGGTCGAACACCGGGGAGCTGTTTTTT CASSLGGSNTGELFF
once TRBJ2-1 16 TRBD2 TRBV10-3 TGTGCCATCAGTGAGGGGGGGACTAGCGGCGGCAATGAGCAGTTCTTC CAISEGGTSGGNEQFF
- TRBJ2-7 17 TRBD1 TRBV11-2 TGTGCCAGCAGCTCGGGACAGGGGGCGCGGGAGGGCTACGAGCAGTACTTC CASSSGQGAREGYEQYF
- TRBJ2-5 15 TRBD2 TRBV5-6 TGTGCCAGCAGCTTGGATACGGGGGGCCAAGAGACCCAGTACTTC CASSLDTGGQETQYF
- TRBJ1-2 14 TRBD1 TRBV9 TGTGCCAGCAGCAGGGACAGGGTCGTCTATGGCTACACCTTC CASSRDRVVYGYTF
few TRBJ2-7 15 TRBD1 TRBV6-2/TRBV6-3 TGTGCCAGCAGCACAACAGGGGTAGGGTCCTACGAGCAGTACTTC CASSTTGVGSYEQYF
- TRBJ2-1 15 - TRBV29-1 TGCAGCGTTGAATTAGAAGGGGTGGGGTACAATGAGCAGTTCTTC CSVELEGVGYNEQFF
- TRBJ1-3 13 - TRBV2 TGTGCCAGCAGTGTCGGAGAAGGAAACACCATATATTTT CASSVGEGNTIYF
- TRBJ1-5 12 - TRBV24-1 TGTGCCACCAGTAAAGGCAATCAGCCCCAGCATTTT CATSKGNQPQHF
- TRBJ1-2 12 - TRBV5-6 TGTGCCAGTCAGGGCGTGACCTATGGCTACACCTTC CASQGVTYGYTF
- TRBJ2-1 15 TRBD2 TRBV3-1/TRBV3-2 TGTGCCAGCAGCCAAGAAGCTAGCGGGTTCAATGAGCAGTTCTTC CASSQEASGFNEQFF
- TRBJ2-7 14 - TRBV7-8 TGTGCCAGCAGCAGACGACAGGCAAGCTACGAGCAGTACTTC CASSRRQASYEQYF
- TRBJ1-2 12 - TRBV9 TGTGCCAGCAGCAGGCGACAGTATGGCTACACCTTC CASSRRQYGYTF
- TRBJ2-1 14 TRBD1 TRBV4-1 TGCGCCAGCAGCCTCGGGACAGGGGGCAATGAGCAGTTCTTC CASSLGTGGNEQFF
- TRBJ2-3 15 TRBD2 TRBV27 TGTGCCAGCAGTACAGCGGGGGATAGGGGTTATACGCAGTATTTT CASSTAGDRGYTQYF
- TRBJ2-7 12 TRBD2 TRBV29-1 TGCAGCGTACTTAAGCGGGGCGGGGAGCAGTACTTC CSVLKRGGEQYF
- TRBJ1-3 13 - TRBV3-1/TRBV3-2 TGTGCCAGCAGCCAAGTTGGGGGAAACACCATATATTTT CASSQVGGNTIYF
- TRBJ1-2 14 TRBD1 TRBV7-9 TGTGCCAGCAGCTCGGGACAGGGTCTTCGCGGCTACACCTTC CASSSGQGLRGYTF
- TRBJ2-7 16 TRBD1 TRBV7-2 TGTGCCAGCAGCTTAGGGGTCGGACAGGGAAGGCACGAGCAGTACTTC CASSLGVGQGRHEQYF
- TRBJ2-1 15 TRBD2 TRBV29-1 TGCAGCGTTGAAGAAAACGGGCGGGAGACTAATGAGCAGTTCTTC CSVEENGRETNEQFF
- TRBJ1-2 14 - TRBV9 TGTGCCAGCAGCGTAGGGGCAGGGAACTATGGCTACACCTTC CASSVGAGNYGYTF
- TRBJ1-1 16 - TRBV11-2 TGTGCCAGCAGCTTCAGCGGCCGCCAAAGGGACACTGAAGCTTTCTTT CASSFSGRQRDTEAFF
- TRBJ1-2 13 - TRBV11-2 TGTGCCAGCAGCTTTTTTGGGGGGGATGGCTACACCTTC CASSFFGGDGYTF
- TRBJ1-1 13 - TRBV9 TGTGCCAGCAGCGTTCACAGGGACACTGAAGCTTTCTTT CASSVHRDTEAFF
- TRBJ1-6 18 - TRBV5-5 TGTGCCAGCAGCTTGGCCTTGGCGGGAGTGGGGGATAATTCACCCCTCCACTTT CASSLALAGVGDNSPLHF
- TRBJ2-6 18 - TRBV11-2 TGTGCCAGCAGCTCCCCAGTTTTTAGTGGTTCTGGGGCCAACGTCCTGACTTTC CASSSPVFSGSGANVLTF
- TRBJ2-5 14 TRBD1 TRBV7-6 TGTGCCAGCAGCCGAGGACAGGGACAAGAGACCCAGTACTTC CASSRGQGQETQYF
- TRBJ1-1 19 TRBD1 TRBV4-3 TGCGCCAGCAGCCAAGAAAAACCTCGGCTCGGACAGGCGAACACTGAAGCTTTCTTT CASSQEKPRLGQANTEAFF
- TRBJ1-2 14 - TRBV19 TGTGCCAGTAGTATAGTGGGTTTATTCTATGGCTACACCTTC CASSIVGLFYGYTF
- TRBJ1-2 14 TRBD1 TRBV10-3 TGTGCCATCAACCCTGACAGGGGCAACTATGGCTACACCTTC CAINPDRGNYGYTF
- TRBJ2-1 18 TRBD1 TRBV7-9 TGTGCCAGCAGCTCGACCTCGATGGACAGGGACCACTACAATGAGCAGTTCTTC CASSSTSMDRDHYNEQFF
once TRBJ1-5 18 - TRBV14 TGTGCCAGCAGCCAAGAAATAGGCACAGGGCGGGGGAAGAAGGCCCAGCATTTT CASSQEIGTGRGKKAQHF
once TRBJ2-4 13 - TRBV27 TGTGCCAGCAGTCTTATAGCCAAAAACATTCAGTACTTC CASSLIAKNIQYF
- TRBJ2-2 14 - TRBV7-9 TGTGCCAGCGTCGAAGGGAGAGCCCACGGGGAGCTGTTTTTT CASVEGRAHGELFF
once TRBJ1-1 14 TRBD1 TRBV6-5 TGTGCCAGCAGATCGACAGGGAAGTTTTCGATGGGTTTCTTT CASRSTGKFSMGFF